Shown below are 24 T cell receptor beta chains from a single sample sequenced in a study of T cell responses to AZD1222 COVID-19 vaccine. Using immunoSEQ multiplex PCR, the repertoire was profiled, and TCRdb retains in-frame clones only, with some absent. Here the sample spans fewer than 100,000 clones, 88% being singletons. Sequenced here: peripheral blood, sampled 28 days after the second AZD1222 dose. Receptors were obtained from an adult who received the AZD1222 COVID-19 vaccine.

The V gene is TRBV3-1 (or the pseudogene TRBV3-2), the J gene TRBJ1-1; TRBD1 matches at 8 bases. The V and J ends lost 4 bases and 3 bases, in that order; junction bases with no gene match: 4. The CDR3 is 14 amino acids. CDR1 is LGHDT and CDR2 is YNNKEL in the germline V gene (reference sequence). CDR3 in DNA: TGTGCCAGCAGCCGGATGGACAGGGACACTGAAGCTTTCTTT. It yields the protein CASSRMDRDTEAFF.

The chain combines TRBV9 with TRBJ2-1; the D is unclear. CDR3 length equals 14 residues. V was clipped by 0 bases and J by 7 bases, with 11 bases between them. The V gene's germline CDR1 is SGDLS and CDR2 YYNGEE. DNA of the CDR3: TGTGCCAGCAGCGTAGACTTTGATTTAAATGAGCAGTTCTTC. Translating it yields CASSVDFDLNEQFF.

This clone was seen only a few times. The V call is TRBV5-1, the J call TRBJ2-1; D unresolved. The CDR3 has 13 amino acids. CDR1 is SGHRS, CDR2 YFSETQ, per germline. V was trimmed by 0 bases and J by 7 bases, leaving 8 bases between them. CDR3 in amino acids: CASSLEAENEQFF. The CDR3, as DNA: TGCGCCAGCAGCTTGGAGGCTGAAAATGAGCAGTTCTTC.

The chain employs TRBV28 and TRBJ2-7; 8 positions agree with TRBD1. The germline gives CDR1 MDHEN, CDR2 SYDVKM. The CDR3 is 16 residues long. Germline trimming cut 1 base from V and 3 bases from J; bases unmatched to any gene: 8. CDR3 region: CASSLYPATGDYEQYF. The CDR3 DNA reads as TGTGCCAGCAGTTTATATCCGGCGACAGGGGACTACGAGCAGTACTTC.

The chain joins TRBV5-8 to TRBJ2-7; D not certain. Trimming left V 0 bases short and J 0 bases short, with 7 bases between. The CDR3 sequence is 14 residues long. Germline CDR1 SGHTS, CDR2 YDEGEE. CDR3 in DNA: TGTGCCAGCAGCTTGGAACAGTTCTCCTACGAGCAGTACTTC. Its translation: CASSLEQFSYEQYF.

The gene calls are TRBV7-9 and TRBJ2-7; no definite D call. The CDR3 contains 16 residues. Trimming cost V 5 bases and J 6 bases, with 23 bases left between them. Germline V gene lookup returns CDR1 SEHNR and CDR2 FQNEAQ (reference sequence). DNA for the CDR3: TGTGCCAGCAGCCCAACCGGGCCGGGTAGGCAAGGCGAGCAGTACTTC. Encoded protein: CASSPTGPGRQGEQYF.

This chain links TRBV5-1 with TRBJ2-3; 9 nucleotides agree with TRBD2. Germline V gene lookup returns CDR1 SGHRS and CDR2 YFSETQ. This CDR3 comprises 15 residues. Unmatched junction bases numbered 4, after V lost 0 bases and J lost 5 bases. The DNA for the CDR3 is TGCGCCAGCAGCTTGGAGGGACTAGCAGAAGATACGCAGTATTTT. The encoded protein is CASSLEGLAEDTQYF.

The CDR3 coding sequence is TGTGCCTGGAGTGTAGGCGGTGTCTCCTACGAGCAGTACTTC. Its translation: CAWSVGGVSYEQYF. This rearrangement joins TRBV30 to TRBJ2-7, with D uncertain. The CDR3 is 14 amino acids. The germline CDR1 and CDR2 sequences are GTSNPN and SVGIG (reference sequence). V shed 0 bases and J shed 0 bases, with 9 bases lying between them. The full variable domain, completed using reference TRBV30 and TRBJ2-7, is SQTIHQWPATLVQPVGSPLSLECTVEGTSNPNLYWYRQAAGRGLQLLFYSVGIGQISSEVPQNLSASRPQDRQFILSSKKLLLSDSGFYLCAWSVGGVSYEQYFGPGTRLTVT.

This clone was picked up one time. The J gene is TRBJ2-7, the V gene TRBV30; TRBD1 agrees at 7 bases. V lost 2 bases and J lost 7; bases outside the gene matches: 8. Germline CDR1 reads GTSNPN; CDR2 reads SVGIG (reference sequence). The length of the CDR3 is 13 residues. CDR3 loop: CAWSRSRDSEQYF. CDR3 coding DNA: TGTGCCTGGAGTAGGAGCCGGGACAGTGAGCAGTACTTC.

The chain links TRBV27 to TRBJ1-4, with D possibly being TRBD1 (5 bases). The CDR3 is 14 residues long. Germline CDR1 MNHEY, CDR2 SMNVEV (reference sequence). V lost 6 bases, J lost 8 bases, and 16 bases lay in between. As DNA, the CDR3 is TGTGCCAGCAGGGGGGTAGAAGGTTGGGAAAAACTGTTTTTT. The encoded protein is CASRGVEGWEKLFF.

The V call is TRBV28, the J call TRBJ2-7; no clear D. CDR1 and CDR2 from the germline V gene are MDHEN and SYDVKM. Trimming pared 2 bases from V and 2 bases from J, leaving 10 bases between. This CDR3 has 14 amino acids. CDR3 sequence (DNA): TGTGCCAGCAGTTTAAAACCTCTAACCTACGAGCAGTACTTC. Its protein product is CASSLKPLTYEQYF.

Written as DNA, the CDR3 is TGTGCCAGTAATCCGAACCCCCAAGAGACCCAGTACTTC. This codes for CASNPNPQETQYF. The rearrangement joins TRBV19 to TRBJ2-5; D is ambiguous. The CDR3 contains 13 residues. From germline, CDR1 is LNHDA and CDR2 SQIVND (reference sequence). Trimming cost V 7 bases and J 1 base, with 10 bases left between them.

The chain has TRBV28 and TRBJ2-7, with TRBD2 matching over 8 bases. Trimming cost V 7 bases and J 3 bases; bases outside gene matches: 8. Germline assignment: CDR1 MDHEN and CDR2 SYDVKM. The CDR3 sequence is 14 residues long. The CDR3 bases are TGTGCCAGCATCTACTCGAGCGGGAGCTACGAGCAGTACTTC. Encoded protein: CASIYSSGSYEQYF.

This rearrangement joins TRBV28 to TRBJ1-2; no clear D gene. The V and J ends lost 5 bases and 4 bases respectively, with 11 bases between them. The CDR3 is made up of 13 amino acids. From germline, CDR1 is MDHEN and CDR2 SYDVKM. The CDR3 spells CASSGQAFYGYTF. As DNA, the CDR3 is TGTGCCAGCAGTGGTCAGGCGTTCTATGGCTACACCTTC.

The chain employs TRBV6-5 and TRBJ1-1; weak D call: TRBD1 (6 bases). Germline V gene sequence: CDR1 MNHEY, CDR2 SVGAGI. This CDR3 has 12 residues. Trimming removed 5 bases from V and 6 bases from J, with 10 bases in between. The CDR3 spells CASSPWTAEAFF. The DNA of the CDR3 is TGTGCCAGCAGTCCCTGGACAGCTGAAGCTTTCTTT.

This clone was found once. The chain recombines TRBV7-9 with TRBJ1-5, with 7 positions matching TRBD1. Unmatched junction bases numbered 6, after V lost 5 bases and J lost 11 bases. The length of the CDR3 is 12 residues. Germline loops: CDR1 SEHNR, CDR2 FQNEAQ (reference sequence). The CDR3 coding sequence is TGTGCCAGCAGCCAGGCACAGGGGACCCAGCATTTT. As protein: CASSQAQGTQHF.

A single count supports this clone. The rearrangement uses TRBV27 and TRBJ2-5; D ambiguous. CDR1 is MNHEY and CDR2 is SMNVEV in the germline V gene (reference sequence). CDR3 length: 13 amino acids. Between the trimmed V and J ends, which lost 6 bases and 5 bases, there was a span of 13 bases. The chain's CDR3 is CASSHTFGETQYF. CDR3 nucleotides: TGTGCCAGCAGCCATACCTTTGGGGAGACCCAGTACTTC.

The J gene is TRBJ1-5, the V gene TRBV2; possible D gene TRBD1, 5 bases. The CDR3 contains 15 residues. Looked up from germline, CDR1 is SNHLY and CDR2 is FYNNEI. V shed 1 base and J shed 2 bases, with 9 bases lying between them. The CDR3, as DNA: TGTGCCAGCAGTGAAGGGGGGGAACGCAATCAGCCCCAGCATTTT. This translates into CASSEGGERNQPQHF.

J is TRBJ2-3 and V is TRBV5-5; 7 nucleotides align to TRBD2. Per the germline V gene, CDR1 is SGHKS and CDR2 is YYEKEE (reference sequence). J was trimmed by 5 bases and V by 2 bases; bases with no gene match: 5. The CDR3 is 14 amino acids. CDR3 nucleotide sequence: TGTGCCAGCAGCTTCGGGGGGATGGTAGATACGCAGTATTTT. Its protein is CASSFGGMVDTQYF.

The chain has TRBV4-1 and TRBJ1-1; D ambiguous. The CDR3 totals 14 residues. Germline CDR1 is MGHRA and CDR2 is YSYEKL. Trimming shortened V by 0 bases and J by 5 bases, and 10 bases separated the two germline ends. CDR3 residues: CASSQEHGWTEAFF. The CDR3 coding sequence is TGCGCCAGCAGCCAAGAACACGGGTGGACTGAAGCTTTCTTT.

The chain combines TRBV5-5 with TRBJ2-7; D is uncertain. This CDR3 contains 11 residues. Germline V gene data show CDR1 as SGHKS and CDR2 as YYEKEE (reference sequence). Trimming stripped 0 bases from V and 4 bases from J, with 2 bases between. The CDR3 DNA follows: TGTGCCAGCAGCTTGGGATACGAGCAGTACTTC. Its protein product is CASSLGYEQYF. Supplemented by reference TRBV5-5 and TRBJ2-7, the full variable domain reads DAGVTQSPTHLIKTRGQQVTLRCSPISGHKSVSWYQQVLGQGPQFIFQYYEKEERGRGNFPDRFSARQFPNYSSELNVNALLLGDSALYLCASSLGYEQYFGPGTRLTVT.

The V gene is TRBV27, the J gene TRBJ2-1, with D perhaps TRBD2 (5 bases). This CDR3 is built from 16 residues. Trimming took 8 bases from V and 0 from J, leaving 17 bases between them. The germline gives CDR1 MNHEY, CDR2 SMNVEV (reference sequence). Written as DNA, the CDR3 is TGTGCCAGCGCCCCGGTGCGGGTCGACTCCTACAATGAGCAGTTCTTC. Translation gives CASAPVRVDSYNEQFF.

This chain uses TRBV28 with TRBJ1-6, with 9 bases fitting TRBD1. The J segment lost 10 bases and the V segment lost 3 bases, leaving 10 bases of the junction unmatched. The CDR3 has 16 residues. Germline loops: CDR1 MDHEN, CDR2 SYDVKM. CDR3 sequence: CASSFTGGRGRSPLHF. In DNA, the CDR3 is TGTGCCAGCAGTTTTACAGGGGGCCGAGGAAGATCACCCCTCCACTTT.

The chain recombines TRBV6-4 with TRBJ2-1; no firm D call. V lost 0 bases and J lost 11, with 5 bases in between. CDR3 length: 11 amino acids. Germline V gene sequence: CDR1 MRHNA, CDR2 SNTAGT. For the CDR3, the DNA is TGTGCCAGCAGTGACTCAGGTCAGCAGTTCTTC. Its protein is CASSDSGQQFF.